The text below deals with one T cell receptor (beta chain). Trimming left V 6 bases short and J 4 bases short, with 13 bases between. Germline-derived CDR1 and CDR2 are LNHDA and SQIVND (reference sequence). The CDR3 contains 14 residues. This entry comes from a study of blood T cell repertoires in COVID-19. Study information: Sites across the United States, Italy and Spain contributed samples from acute and convalescent COVID-19. Sources were T cells, B-cell-depleted T cells, or PBMCs; the material itself was cDNA or gDNA.

Original processing notes: From reference gene primer amplification, estimates of nucleated cell counts were derived. This table comes from immunoSEQ multiplex PCR, and its TCRdb copy is limited to in-frame clones, with some not included. V and J calls and clone size are as listed in that table; D and trimming were resolved from the DNA. The table records roughly 200,000 clones, 85% to 90% of them present only once. The chain links TRBV19 to TRBJ1-5; perhaps TRBD1 as D (6 bases). The sample comprised peripheral blood. This clonotype was sampled from a man aged 18 to 35 with active or convalescent COVID-19. The CDR3 loop is CASSRKDRNQPQHF. The CDR3 region has the DNA TGTGCCAGTAGCCGCAAAGACAGGAATCAGCCCCAGCATTTT.